This is a list of T cell receptor beta chains from one sample in a study of glioma-infiltrating T cells after dendritic cell vaccination. This table comes from immunoSEQ multiplex PCR, and its TCRdb copy is limited to in-frame clones, with some not included. This table has roughly 100,000 clones, around 90% appearing once. This sample comprised blood, obtained after dendritic cell vaccination. The receptor set was obtained from a human donor with glioblastoma. Both conserved end residues are part of each CDR3. Each record gives: clone size, V gene, D gene, J gene, CDR3 DNA, CDR3 protein. A D gene is named only where the DNA matches it firmly. Rows give clone size only sometimes, using once, few, many, or a class for an expanded clone.

.	TRBV5-1	TRBD2	TRBJ2-2	TGCGCCAGCATGGGACTAGCGGTCACCGGGGAGCTGTTTTTT	CASMGLAVTGELFF
.	TRBV6-6	.	TRBJ2-5	TGTGCCAGCGGGCAGCAAGAGACCCAGTACTTC	CASGQQETQYF
.	TRBV6-5	.	TRBJ2-5	TGTGCCAGCAGTTCCCAGCAAGAGACCCAGTACTTC	CASSSQQETQYF
.	TRBV20-1	TRBD2	TRBJ2-1	TGCAGAATAGCGGGAGGCAATGAGCAGTTCTTC	CRIAGGNEQFF
.	TRBV27	.	TRBJ2-3	TGTGCCAGCAAGAGGCGAGGGGGGGGGCTTTTGGATACGCAGTATTTT	CASKRRGGGLLDTQYF
.	TRBV13	.	TRBJ2-5	TGTGCCAGCAGCCAGGGGTTGGGGCGGGGGTTCCAGGAGACCCAGTACTTC	CASSQGLGRGFQETQYF
.	TRBV6-4	.	TRBJ2-3	TGTGCCAGCAGCGGGGGAAGCACAGATACGCAGTATTTT	CASSGGSTDTQYF
.	TRBV4-2	.	TRBJ2-3	TGTGCCAGCAGTCAGATTGAGAGCGGTAGCACAGATACGCAGTATTTT	CASSQIESGSTDTQYF
.	TRBV5-4	.	TRBJ2-7	TGTGCCAGCAGCTTGGATAACACCTACGAGCAGTACTTC	CASSLDNTYEQYF
.	TRBV14	TRBD2	TRBJ2-1	TGTGCCAGCAGCCGAGTCGGCACCGGCCTGGCACTAGCGGGGGACAATGAGCAGTTCTTC	CASSRVGTGLALAGDNEQFF
few	TRBV27	TRBD2	TRBJ2-7	TGTGCCAGCAGTTTTCTAGCGGGAGCGACCTACGAGCAGTACTTC	CASSFLAGATYEQYF
few	TRBV11-1	TRBD2	TRBJ2-1	TGTGCCAGCAGCCTACTCGCGGGGGGGATGGATGAGCAGTTCTTC	CASSLLAGGMDEQFF
.	TRBV5-1	.	TRBJ1-4	TGCGCCAGCAGCTTGACTCTTCGGGGGGTACCTTTGATAGCTGGTGAAAAACTGTTTTTT	CASSLTLRGVPLIAGEKLFF
.	TRBV6-5	TRBD2	TRBJ2-7	TGTGCCAGCACCTACCTGCCTAGCGGGTACTACGAGCAGTACTTC	CASTYLPSGYYEQYF
.	TRBV2	.	TRBJ1-5	TGTGCCAGCAGTGGACAGAGTAGCAATCAGCCCCAGCATTTT	CASSGQSSNQPQHF
.	TRBV7-6	.	TRBJ2-5	TGTGCCAGCAGCTTAGCAGGGGGAGAGACCCAGTACTTC	CASSLAGGETQYF
.	TRBV7-2	TRBD1	TRBJ1-2	TGTGCCAGCAGCGACAGACAGGGGCTAAGGTATGGCTACACCTTC	CASSDRQGLRYGYTF
.	TRBV7-2	TRBD2	TRBJ2-1	TGTGCCAGCAGTCGACCCCCGGGACTAGTTTACAATGAGCAGTTCTTC	CASSRPPGLVYNEQFF
few	TRBV30	TRBD2	TRBJ2-5	TGTGCCTGGTCTCCGGGACTAGCGGGGGGAGAGACCCAGTACTTC	CAWSPGLAGGETQYF
.	TRBV27	TRBD2	TRBJ2-1	TGTGCCAGCAGTTCCTTCCGGGACTATAACTACAATGAGCAGTTCTTC	CASSSFRDYNYNEQFF
.	TRBV4-1	.	TRBJ1-6	TGCGCCAGCAGCCAAGCGAGCAGGGCCGATTCCCCCCTCCACTTT	CASSQASRADSPLHF
.	TRBV6-1	TRBD1	TRBJ1-6	TGTGCCAGCAGTGTAGCTCCGGGACAGGCCCGTTATAATTCACCCCTCCACTTT	CASSVAPGQARYNSPLHF
.	TRBV4-2	.	TRBJ1-4	TGTGCCAGCAGCGCTCCAGGGGCAACTAATGAAAAACTGTTTTTT	CASSAPGATNEKLFF
.	TRBV30	TRBD1	TRBJ1-5	TGTGCCTGGAGTGTACAAGGACAGGGCGGCAATCAGCCCCAGCATTTT	CAWSVQGQGGNQPQHF
.	TRBV19	TRBD2	TRBJ2-3	TGTGCCAGTAGTCTAAGACTAGCGGGGTTCACAGATACGCAGTATTTT	CASSLRLAGFTDTQYF
.	TRBV11-3	.	TRBJ2-1	TGTGCCAGCAGCTCGCCAGGGCTAGAGCAGTTCTTC	CASSSPGLEQFF
.	TRBV19	.	TRBJ1-2	TGTGCCAGTAGTTCGGCGCGGCTTGGCTACACCTTC	CASSSARLGYTF
.	TRBV5-5	.	TRBJ1-5	TGTGCCAGCAGCCCCAGGCAGGGGAGCGCTCAGCCCCAGCATTTT	CASSPRQGSAQPQHF
few	TRBV30	.	TRBJ2-2	TGTGCCTGGAAGGGCGGGATTACCGGGGAGCTGTTTTTT	CAWKGGITGELFF
.	TRBV7-6	TRBD2	TRBJ2-7	TGTGCCAGCAGCCGCCTCGGGGGGGGGCTCTACGAGCAGTACTTC	CASSRLGGGLYEQYF
few	TRBV5-1	TRBD1	TRBJ2-5	TGCGCCAGCAGCGGGGGGACAGGGGGTTACCAAGAGACCCAGTACTTC	CASSGGTGGYQETQYF
.	TRBV6-1	TRBD1	TRBJ1-4	TGTGCCAGCAGCCGCGACAGGGGTAATGAAAAACTGTTTTTT	CASSRDRGNEKLFF
.	TRBV10-3	.	TRBJ1-2	TGTGCCATCAGTGTGGGGCTTGCGGACTATGGCTACACCTTC	CAISVGLADYGYTF
.	TRBV19	.	TRBJ2-5	TGTGCCAGTAGTCCCATGGCGGGGCGGGTTGATGGGACCCAGTACTTC	CASSPMAGRVDGTQYF
.	TRBV7-9	.	TRBJ1-2	TGTGCCAGCAGCTTACCCCCTTCTACGGGGTTCTATGGCTACACTTTC	CASSLPPSTGFYGYTF
.	TRBV4-1	.	TRBJ1-1	TGCGCCAGCAGCCAGAGGTCCAGCACTGAAGCTTTCTTT	CASSQRSSTEAFF
.	TRBV29-1	TRBD1	TRBJ1-1	TGCAGCGTTGCCGCTGAACAGGGGAGAGGTCCGAATACTGAAGCTTTCTTT	CSVAAEQGRGPNTEAFF
.	TRBV5-4	TRBD2	TRBJ2-1	TGTGCCAGCAGCGTAGACAGCGGGGGGACCAATGAGCAGTTCTTC	CASSVDSGGTNEQFF
.	TRBV7-9	.	TRBJ2-3	TGTGCCAGCAGCTCAAGGGGCGTAAAAGCGACAGATACGCAGTATTTT	CASSSRGVKATDTQYF
.	TRBV4-1	TRBD1	TRBJ2-1	TGCGCCAGCAGCCTCGGACAGGGGGAGGTGTTCGATGAGCAGTTCTTC	CASSLGQGEVFDEQFF
.	TRBV18	.	TRBJ1-1	TGTGCCAGCTCACCACCGGGGCCGAACACTGAAGCTTTCTTT	CASSPPGPNTEAFF
.	TRBV6-1	.	TRBJ1-4	TGTGCCAGCAGCCCCACAGCAACTAATGAAAAACTGTTTTTT	CASSPTATNEKLFF
.	TRBV6-4	.	TRBJ1-2	TGTGCCAGCAGTGACAGGGAGGGCTATGGCTACACCTTC	CASSDREGYGYTF
.	TRBV29-1	TRBD1	TRBJ2-5	TGCAGCGTTTCGGGACAGGGAGTTGAGACCCAGTACTTC	CSVSGQGVETQYF
.	TRBV18	.	TRBJ2-7	TGTGCCAGCTCACAGGGGTCCCACGAGCAGTACTTC	CASSQGSHEQYF
.	TRBV5-6	TRBD1	TRBJ1-3	TGTGCCAGCAGCTGGGGACAGGGCGAATACACCATATATTTT	CASSWGQGEYTIYF
.	TRBV30	.	TRBJ1-1	TGTGCCTGGAGTGTAATGGGGGGATTCACTGAAGCTTTCTTT	CAWSVMGGFTEAFF
.	TRBV5-1	.	TRBJ2-7	TGCGCCAGCAGCTTGGGAGAGGGGGTGGGGGAGCAGTACTTC	CASSLGEGVGEQYF
.	TRBV18	.	TRBJ1-2	TGTGCCAGCAAACAGTGGGGGCCCTATGGCTACACCTTC	CASKQWGPYGYTF
.	TRBV5-1	TRBD1	TRBJ2-5	TGCGCCAGCAGGTACTCCCGGGACAGACAAGAGACCCAGTACTTC	CASRYSRDRQETQYF
.	TRBV6-5	.	TRBJ1-5	TGTGCCAGCAGCCGGGACATGAATCAGCCCCAGCATTTT	CASSRDMNQPQHF
.	TRBV6-6	TRBD1	TRBJ1-1	TGTGCCAGCAAACGACAGGGTAACACTGAAGCTTTCTTT	CASKRQGNTEAFF
.	TRBV6-5	.	TRBJ2-1	TGTGCCACTCATACCACCTACGAGCAGTTCTTC	CATHTTYEQFF
.	TRBV2	.	TRBJ2-7	TGTGCCAGCAGCGGAGACCAATACGAGCAGTACTTC	CASSGDQYEQYF
.	TRBV28	TRBD1	TRBJ1-1	TGTGCCAGCAGGCGACAGGGAGTCGCTGAAGCTTTCTTT	CASRRQGVAEAFF
.	TRBV19	.	TRBJ2-4	TGTGCCAGTAGTCCAGGGGGGAACATTCAGTACTTC	CASSPGGNIQYF
.	TRBV7-9	TRBD1	TRBJ1-2	TGTGCCAGCAGCTTAGGGACAGGGTCGAACTATGGCTACACCTTC	CASSLGTGSNYGYTF
.	TRBV5-4	.	TRBJ2-3	TGTGCCAGCAGCTTGGCAATAGATAGCACAGATACGCAGTATTTT	CASSLAIDSTDTQYF